One and the same sample provided the 17 T cell receptor beta chains below, sequenced in a study of T cell changes during pregnancy in multiple sclerosis. Generated by immunoSEQ multiplex PCR, the TCRdb table keeps only in-frame clones and is missing some. The table includes tens of thousands of clones, about 90% detected once. The specimen comprised CD4+ T cells from peripheral blood mononuclear cells, sampled in the second trimester of pregnancy. The receptors come from a female donor with multiple sclerosis, enrolled in a pregnancy study.

The gene calls are TRBV19 and TRBJ1-3; tentative D call: TRBD1 (6 bases). Germline V gives CDR1 LNHDA, CDR2 SQIVND (reference sequence). There are 16 residues in the CDR3. Trimming pared 3 bases from V and 0 bases from J, leaving 12 bases between. DNA for the CDR3: TGTGCCAGTAGTATGGACAGACGACTCTCTGGAAACACCATATATTTT. This translates into CASSMDRRLSGNTIYF.

The table lists this clone with a few counts. The CDR3 nucleotides are TGTGCCAGCAGCCCTTTTTTTGAAGCTTTCTTT. Residues: CASSPFFEAFF. The chain links TRBV11-2 to TRBJ1-1; D uncertain. The CDR3 consists of 11 residues. The ends were cut back, 5 bases at V and 7 bases at J, with 8 bases in the middle. Germline CDR1 is SGHAT and CDR2 is FQNNGV. Supplemented by reference TRBV11-2 and TRBJ1-1, the full variable domain reads EAGVAQSPRYKIIEKRQSVAFWCNPISGHATLYWYQQILGQGPKLLIQFQNNGVVDDSQLPKDRFSAERLKGVDSTLKIQPAKLEDSAVYLCASSPFFEAFFGQGTRLTVV.

The CDR3 coding sequence is TGTGCCAGCAAGGTCGGGAGCGATGGAGAGACCCAGTACTTC. Translating it yields CASKVGSDGETQYF. This sequence joins TRBV28 and TRBJ2-5, with D tentatively TRBD2 (6 bases). In germline, CDR1 is MDHEN, CDR2 SYDVKM. Trimming left V 7 bases short and J 4 bases short, with 16 bases between. The CDR3 runs to 14 residues.

This sequence joins TRBV11-2 and TRBJ2-1; D perhaps matches TRBD2 (6 bases). V was shortened by 5 bases and J by 3 bases, with 14 bases between the two germline ends. CDR1 and CDR2 from the germline V gene are SGHAT and FQNNGV. CDR3 length: 15 amino acids. CDR3 sequence (DNA): TGTGCCAGCAGCATACGGGAGAGCGGCTACAATGAGCAGTTCTTC. It yields the protein CASSIRESGYNEQFF.

This chain connects TRBV19 to TRBJ2-5; TRBD2 matches at 8 bases. CDR3 size: 14 residues. J lost 7 bases, V lost 9 bases, and 13 bases had no gene match. CDR1 and CDR2 (germline): LNHDA, SQIVND (reference sequence). The CDR3 DNA reads as TGTGCCAGCGCTCAGGATAGCGGGATGGGGACCCAGTACTTC. It yields the protein CASAQDSGMGTQYF.

The V and J genes are TRBV5-6 and TRBJ2-2; 8 positions match TRBD1. From germline, CDR1 is SGHDT and CDR2 YYEEEE. The CDR3 length is 17 residues. V lost 1 base to trimming and J lost 3 bases; unmatched junction nucleotides: 8. CDR3 loop: CASSLFLGQGYTGELFF. For the CDR3, the DNA is TGTGCCAGCAGCTTGTTCTTAGGACAGGGATACACCGGGGAGCTGTTTTTT.

The chain joins TRBV30 to TRBJ2-1; possible D gene TRBD1, 6 bases. With 3 bases removed from V and 8 bases from J, the gap between germline ends came to 23 bases. Germline V lookup: CDR1 GTSNPN, CDR2 SVGIG (reference sequence). The CDR3 loop spans 16 amino acids. This CDR3 reads CAWSISGAGFGDEQFF. The CDR3, as DNA: TGTGCCTGGAGCATTTCAGGGGCTGGGTTCGGGGATGAGCAGTTCTTC.

The V call is TRBV6-1, the J call TRBJ1-5; D is unclear. The length of the CDR3 is 11 residues. Trimming pared 6 bases from V and 6 bases from J, leaving 6 bases between. Germline V gene lookup returns CDR1 MNHNS and CDR2 SASEGT. DNA of the CDR3: TGTGCCAGCAGAACTTCTCAGCCCCAGCATTTT. Translating it yields CASRTSQPQHF.

This chain uses TRBV19 with TRBJ1-5; possibly TRBD1 for D (5 bases). The germline V gene has CDR1 LNHDA and CDR2 SQIVND (reference sequence). This CDR3 is 16 amino acids long. V lost 3 bases, J lost 2 bases, and 14 bases lay in between. The DNA of the CDR3 is TGTGCCAGTAGTATGATTCAGGGAGGAGGCAATCAGCCCCAGCATTTT. Translation: CASSMIQGGGNQPQHF.

The chain recombines TRBV7-8 with TRBJ1-2; D may be TRBD1 (6 bases). Between the trimmed V and J ends, which lost 2 bases and 4 bases, there was a span of 8 bases. The germline gives CDR1 SGHVS, CDR2 FQNEAQ. The CDR3 is 13 amino acids. CDR3 amino acids: CASSLQQGYGYTF. The DNA of the CDR3 is TGTGCCAGCAGCTTACAACAGGGCTATGGCTACACCTTC.

V usage is TRBV19 and J usage is TRBJ1-5; possibly TRBD1 for D (6 bases). V lost 3 bases and J lost 6, with 30 bases in between. The CDR3 extends over 20 amino acids. Germline CDR1 reads LNHDA; CDR2 reads SQIVND (reference sequence). The CDR3 reads CASSISQAGAVVISGQPQHF. The CDR3 DNA is TGTGCCAGTAGTATTTCCCAAGCAGGGGCCGTCGTTATATCGGGTCAGCCCCAGCATTTT. Using reference TRBV19 and TRBJ1-5 for the parts outside the CDR3, the full variable domain is DGGITQSPKYLFRKEGQNVTLSCEQNLNHDAMYWYRQDPGQGLRLIYYSQIVNDFQKGDIAEGYSVSREKKESFPLTVTSAQKNPTAFYLCASSISQAGAVVISGQPQHFGDGTRLSIL.

The J gene is TRBJ2-2, the V gene TRBV12-5; 11 bases fit TRBD1. V was pared by 1 base and J by 7 bases, with 8 bases of the junction left unmatched. CDR1 LGHNT and CDR2 FRNRAP come from the germline V gene. The CDR3 loop spans 17 amino acids. The DNA for the CDR3 is TGTGCTAGTGGTTTGGCCACGGACAGGGGGCCTTTCGGGGAGCTGTTTTTT. Its protein product is CASGLATDRGPFGELFF.

The V call is TRBV5-1, the J call TRBJ2-2, with D possibly being TRBD2 (5 bases). CDR3 length: 14 amino acids. V lost 4 bases and J lost 2, with 9 bases in between. Germline-derived CDR1 and CDR2 are SGHRS and YFSETQ. The CDR3 reads CASSQRTNTGELFF. CDR3 in DNA: TGCGCCAGCAGCCAACGGACTAACACCGGGGAGCTGTTTTTT.

This clone occurred once. The gene calls are TRBV5-1 and TRBJ2-7, with 10 bases that match TRBD2. This CDR3 is built from 18 residues. Per germline, CDR1 SGHRS and CDR2 YFSETQ. J gave up 1 base and V 0 bases, and 10 bases lay outside the gene matches. DNA of the CDR3: TGCGCCAGCAGCTTGGGGGGACTAGCGTCTCCGGTGTCCTACGAGCAGTACTTC. This gives the protein CASSLGGLASPVSYEQYF.

V gene TRBV19 combines with J gene TRBJ1-3, with D uncertain. CDR1 LNHDA and CDR2 SQIVND come from the germline V gene (reference sequence). Trimming took 3 bases from V and 0 from J, leaving 9 bases between them. The CDR3 is 15 residues long. Here the CDR3 reads CASSISALSGNTIYF. The CDR3 nucleotides are TGTGCCAGTAGTATCTCAGCGCTCTCTGGAAACACCATATATTTT.

The chain carries TRBV6-5 and TRBJ2-7; 9 bases are a match to TRBD1. The CDR3 consists of 13 residues. The V segment lost 6 bases and the J segment 7 bases; nucleotides outside the gene matches: 7. CDR1 MNHEY and CDR2 SVGAGI come from the germline V gene. Written as DNA, the CDR3 is TGTGCCAGCAGGACCGGGACAGGGTTGGAGCAGTACTTC. Translation: CASRTGTGLEQYF.

The chain joins TRBV5-1 to TRBJ1-1; 7 positions match TRBD1. V lost 3 bases to trimming and J lost 0 bases; unmatched junction nucleotides: 14. The CDR3 is 18 residues long. Germline CDR1 is SGHRS and CDR2 is YFSETQ. In DNA form, the CDR3 reads TGCGCCAGCAGCTCCGCGTTCACGACAGGGACCATGAACACTGAAGCTTTCTTT. Its translation is CASSSAFTTGTMNTEAFF.